The 5 T cell receptor beta chains given below trace back to one sample, sequenced in a study of T cell responses to AZD1222 COVID-19 vaccine. Assay used: immunoSEQ multiplex PCR; TCRdb lists only in-frame clones, some missing. The repertoire holds more than 120,000 clones, with around 91% as singletons. Sequenced material: peripheral blood, taken 28 days after the second AZD1222 dose. These receptors originate from an adult who received the AZD1222 COVID-19 vaccine.

This chain joins TRBV27 and TRBJ2-1, with D perhaps TRBD2 (5 bases). Per germline, CDR1 MNHEY and CDR2 SMNVEV (reference sequence). This CDR3 is built from 14 residues. Trimming cost V 4 bases and J 7 bases, with 14 bases left between them. In DNA form, the CDR3 reads TGTGCCAGCAGTTCCTTTGACTATGCGAATGAGCAGTTCTTC. Residues: CASSSFDYANEQFF.

J is TRBJ2-7 and V is TRBV15; 7 nucleotides match TRBD2. This CDR3 region has 12 residues. Germline loops: CDR1 LNHNV, CDR2 YYDKDF (reference sequence). Trimming cost V 3 bases and J 6 bases; bases outside gene matches: 2. CDR3 region: CATSSSGIEQYF. The CDR3 DNA is TGTGCCACCAGCAGCAGCGGGATCGAGCAGTACTTC.

This clone was observed once. The V call is TRBV24-1, the J call TRBJ2-1; the match to TRBD1 covers 7 bases. The CDR3 runs to 13 residues. J was trimmed by 1 base and V by 10 bases; bases with no gene match: 3. In germline, CDR1 is KGHDR, CDR2 SFDVKD. The CDR3 sequence: CATRGRSYNEQFF. CDR3 nucleotides: TGTGCCACGAGGGGGCGGTCCTACAATGAGCAGTTCTTC.

The chain combines TRBV28 with TRBJ1-1; tentative D call: TRBD1 (6 bases). CDR3 size: 13 residues. The germline CDR1 and CDR2 sequences are MDHEN and SYDVKM. Deletions cut 7 bases from V and 5 bases from J, with 14 bases between. CDR3 residues: CASIPGAWTEAFF. The DNA of the CDR3 is TGTGCCAGCATTCCGGGGGCATGGACTGAAGCTTTCTTT.

This rearrangement joins TRBV28 to TRBJ1-4; 9 nucleotides align to TRBD1. From germline, CDR1 is MDHEN and CDR2 SYDVKM. The CDR3 loop spans 15 amino acids. V lost 5 bases, J lost 8 bases, and 9 bases stayed unmatched. This chain's CDR3 is CASSLQGTGNEKLFF. The CDR3 DNA reads as TGTGCCAGCAGTCTTCAGGGGACAGGGAACGAAAAACTGTTTTTT.